This record looks at one T cell receptor beta chain sequence and its context. Its target is unknown. One end of the junction does not line up with germline, which may come from a read error. This sample is part of a study of T cell repertoires in cytomegalovirus infection. Study-wide context: HLA-B-restricted CMV epitopes that are well studied, plus recently identified HLA-C-restricted ones, were used by the study.

In TCRdb, the reads were re-called with MiXCR into one record per CDR3 protein. Seen here are 800,000 to 950,000 distinct CDR3 sequences, approximately 29% observed once, and the top ten hold around 12%. This clonotype was sampled from a human donor in good health (CMV status not recorded). Some clones in this sample may be carry-over from other donors' samples. Source: cultured CD8+ T cells from PBMCs, taken from culture after CMV antigen stimulation.

DNA for the CDR3: TGTGCCAACAGCTTAGGAATAGACCTAGGGCAGTTCTTC. This translates into CANSLGIDLGQFF. The chain links TRBV7-9 to TRBJ2-1, with D uncertain. The CDR3 totals 13 residues. CDR1 and CDR2 (germline): SEHNR, FQNEAQ (reference sequence).